The rows below give T cell receptor beta chains drawn from one sample of a study of blood T cell repertoires in COVID-19. Profiling relied on immunoSEQ multiplex PCR, and the TCRdb table lists in-frame clones only, not all of them. The sample holds some 150,000 clones; about 83% are singletons and the top ten take around 10%. The source material was peripheral blood. These receptors originate from a woman aged 55 to 70 with COVID-19, enrolled during active disease. CDR3s include the opening cysteine and the closing phenylalanine or tryptophan. A D gene is named only where the DNA matches it firmly. The size of a clone is reported for some rows only, either as once, few or many, or as a class for expanded clones.

CDR3 protein: CASSWTGAERTDTQYF
CDR3 DNA: TGCGCCAGCAGCTGGACAGGGGCGGAAAGAACAGATACGCAGTATTTT
clone size: NA
D gene: TRBD1
V gene: TRBV5-1
J gene: TRBJ2-3

CDR3 protein: CASSSTGNQETQYF
CDR3 DNA: TGTGCCAGCAGCTCCACAGGGAACCAAGAGACCCAGTACTTC
clone size: once
D gene: NA
V gene: TRBV6-6
J gene: TRBJ2-5

CDR3 protein: CASSPGEGGNQPQHF
CDR3 DNA: TGTGCCAGTAGTCCGGGGGAGGGAGGCAATCAGCCCCAGCATTTT
clone size: NA
D gene: NA
V gene: TRBV19
J gene: TRBJ1-5

CDR3 protein: CASSLGGMSGYTF
CDR3 DNA: TGTGCCAGCAGCTTAGGCGGGATGAGCGGCTACACCTTC
clone size: NA
D gene: NA
V gene: TRBV7-8
J gene: TRBJ1-2

CDR3 protein: CATSRGQANTEAFF
CDR3 DNA: TGTGCCACCAGCAGAGGCCAAGCTAACACTGAAGCTTTCTTT
clone size: NA
D gene: NA
V gene: TRBV15
J gene: TRBJ1-1

CDR3 protein: CASSQVLGGQNYGYTF
CDR3 DNA: TGTGCCAGCAGCCAAGTCCTGGGGGGGCAGAACTATGGCTACACCTTC
clone size: once
D gene: NA
V gene: TRBV3-1/TRBV3-2
J gene: TRBJ1-2

CDR3 protein: CASSTTGGGYNEQFF
CDR3 DNA: TGTGCCAGCAGTACCACAGGGGGGGGCTACAATGAGCAGTTCTTC
clone size: NA
D gene: NA
V gene: TRBV7-8
J gene: TRBJ2-1

CDR3 protein: CASSTGGRMNTEAFF
CDR3 DNA: TGTGCTAGTTCTACAGGGGGCCGGATGAACACTGAAGCTTTCTTT
clone size: NA
D gene: TRBD1
V gene: TRBV12-5
J gene: TRBJ1-1

CDR3 protein: CATSRGGRETGELFF
CDR3 DNA: TGTGCCACCAGCAGGGGCGGGAGAGAAACCGGGGAGCTGTTTTTT
clone size: NA
D gene: TRBD2
V gene: TRBV15
J gene: TRBJ2-2

CDR3 protein: CASRTAIYEQYF
CDR3 DNA: TGTGCCAGCAGAACAGCTATTTACGAGCAGTACTTC
clone size: NA
D gene: NA
V gene: TRBV2
J gene: TRBJ2-7

CDR3 protein: CASSVGGSTGAHYGYTF
CDR3 DNA: TGTGCCAGCAGCGTCGGGGGTTCGACAGGGGCCCACTATGGCTACACCTTC
clone size: NA
D gene: TRBD1
V gene: TRBV7-9
J gene: TRBJ1-2

CDR3 protein: CASSLDGRAGRDEAFF
CDR3 DNA: TGTGCCAGCAGCTTAGATGGGCGCGCGGGTAGGGATGAAGCTTTCTTT
clone size: few
D gene: NA
V gene: TRBV11-3
J gene: TRBJ1-1

CDR3 protein: CASSPRQNYGYTF
CDR3 DNA: TGTGCCAGTAGTCCTCGACAGAACTATGGCTACACCTTC
clone size: NA
D gene: NA
V gene: TRBV19
J gene: TRBJ1-2

CDR3 protein: CASSIGTGAIEETQYF
CDR3 DNA: TGTGCCAGCAGCATCGGGACAGGAGCGATCGAAGAGACCCAGTACTTC
clone size: NA
D gene: TRBD1
V gene: TRBV9
J gene: TRBJ2-5

CDR3 protein: CASSLAFGASDNSPLHF
CDR3 DNA: TGTGCCAGCAGCTTAGCCTTCGGTGCTTCGGATAATTCACCCCTCCACTTT
clone size: NA
D gene: NA
V gene: TRBV7-9
J gene: TRBJ1-6

CDR3 protein: CASSSGTGSQTQYF
CDR3 DNA: TGCGCCAGCAGCTCGGGGACAGGGTCCCAGACCCAGTACTTC
clone size: NA
D gene: TRBD1
V gene: TRBV5-1
J gene: TRBJ2-5